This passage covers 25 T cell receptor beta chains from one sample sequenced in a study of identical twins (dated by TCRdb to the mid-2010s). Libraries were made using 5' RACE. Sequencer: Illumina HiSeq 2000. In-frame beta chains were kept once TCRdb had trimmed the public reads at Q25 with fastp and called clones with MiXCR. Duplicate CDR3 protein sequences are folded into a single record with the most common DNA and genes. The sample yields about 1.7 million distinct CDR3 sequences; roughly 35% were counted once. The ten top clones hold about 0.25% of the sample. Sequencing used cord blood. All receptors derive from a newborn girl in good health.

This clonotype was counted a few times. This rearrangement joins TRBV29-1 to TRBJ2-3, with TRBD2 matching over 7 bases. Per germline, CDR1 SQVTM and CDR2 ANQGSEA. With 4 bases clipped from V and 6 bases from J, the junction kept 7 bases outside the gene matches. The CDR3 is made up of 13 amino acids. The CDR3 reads CSVGGRAVDTQYF. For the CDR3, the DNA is TGCAGCGTTGGTGGGAGGGCCGTGGATACGCAGTATTTT.

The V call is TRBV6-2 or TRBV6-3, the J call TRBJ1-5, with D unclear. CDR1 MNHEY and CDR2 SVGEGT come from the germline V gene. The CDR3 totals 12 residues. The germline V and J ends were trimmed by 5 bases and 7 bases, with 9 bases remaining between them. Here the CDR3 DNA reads TGTGCCAGCAGTCCCAGGACCCAGCCCCAGCATTTT. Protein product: CASSPRTQPQHF.

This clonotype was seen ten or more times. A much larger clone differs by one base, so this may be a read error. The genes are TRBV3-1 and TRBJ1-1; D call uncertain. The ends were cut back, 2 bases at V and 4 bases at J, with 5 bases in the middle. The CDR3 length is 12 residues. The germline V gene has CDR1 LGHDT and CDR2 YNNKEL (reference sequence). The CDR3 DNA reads TGTGCCAGCAGCCAATGGGGCACTGAAGCTTTCTTT. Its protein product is CASSQWGTEAFF.

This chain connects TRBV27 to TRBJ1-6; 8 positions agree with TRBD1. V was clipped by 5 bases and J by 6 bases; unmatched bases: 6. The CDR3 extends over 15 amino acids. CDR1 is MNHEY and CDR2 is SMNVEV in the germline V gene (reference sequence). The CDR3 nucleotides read TGTGCCAGCAGTCCAATTGGACAGGGTAATTCACCCCTCCACTTT. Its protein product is CASSPIGQGNSPLHF.

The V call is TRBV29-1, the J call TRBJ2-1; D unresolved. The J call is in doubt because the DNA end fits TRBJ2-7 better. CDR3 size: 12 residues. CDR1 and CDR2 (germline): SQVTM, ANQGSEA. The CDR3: CSVNAAYNEQYF. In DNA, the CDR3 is TGCAGCGTTAACGCGGCCTACAATGAGCAGTACTTC.

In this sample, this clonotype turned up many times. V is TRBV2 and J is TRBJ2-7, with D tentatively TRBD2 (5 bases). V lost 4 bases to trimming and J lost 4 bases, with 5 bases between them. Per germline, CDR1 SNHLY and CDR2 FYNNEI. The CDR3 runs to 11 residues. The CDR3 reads CASSGEYEQYF. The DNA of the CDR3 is TGTGCCAGCAGTGGGGAGTACGAGCAGTACTTC.

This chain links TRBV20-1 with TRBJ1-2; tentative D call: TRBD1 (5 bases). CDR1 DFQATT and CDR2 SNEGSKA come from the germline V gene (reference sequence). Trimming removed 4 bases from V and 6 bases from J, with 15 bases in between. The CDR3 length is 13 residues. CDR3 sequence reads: CSATRRAGHGYTF. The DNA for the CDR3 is TGCAGTGCTACCCGGCGGGCAGGGCATGGCTACACCTTC.

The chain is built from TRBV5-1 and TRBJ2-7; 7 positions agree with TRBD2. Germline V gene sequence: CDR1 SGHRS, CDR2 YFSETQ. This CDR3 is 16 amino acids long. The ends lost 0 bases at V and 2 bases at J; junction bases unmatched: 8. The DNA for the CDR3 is TGCGCCAGCAGCTTGGTTTCTAGCGGTTCTCCCTACGAGCAGTACTTC. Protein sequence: CASSLVSSGSPYEQYF.

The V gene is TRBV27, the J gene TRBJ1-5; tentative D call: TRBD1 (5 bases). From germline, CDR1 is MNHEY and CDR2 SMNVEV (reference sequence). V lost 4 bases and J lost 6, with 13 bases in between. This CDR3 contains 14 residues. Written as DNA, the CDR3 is TGTGCCAGCAGTTCGGCGGCGGGGGTTCAGCCCCAGCATTTT. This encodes CASSSAAGVQPQHF.

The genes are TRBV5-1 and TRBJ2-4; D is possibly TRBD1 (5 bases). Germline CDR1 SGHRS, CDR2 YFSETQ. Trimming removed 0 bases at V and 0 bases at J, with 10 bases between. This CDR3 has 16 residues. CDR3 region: CASSLEGILAKNIQYF. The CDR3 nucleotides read TGCGCCAGCAGCTTGGAGGGGATTTTAGCCAAAAACATTCAGTACTTC.

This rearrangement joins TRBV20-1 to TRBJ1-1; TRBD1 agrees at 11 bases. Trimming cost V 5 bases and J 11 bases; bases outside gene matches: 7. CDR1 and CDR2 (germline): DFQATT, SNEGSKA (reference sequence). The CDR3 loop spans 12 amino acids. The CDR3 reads CSALGTGGVAFF. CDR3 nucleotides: TGCAGTGCTCTTGGGACAGGGGGGGTTGCTTTCTTT.

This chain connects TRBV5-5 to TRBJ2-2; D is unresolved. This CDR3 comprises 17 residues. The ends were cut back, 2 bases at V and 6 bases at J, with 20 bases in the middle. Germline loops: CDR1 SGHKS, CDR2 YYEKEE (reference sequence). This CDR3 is CASSFRVRASEAGELFF. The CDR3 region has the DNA TGTGCCAGCAGCTTTAGGGTTAGGGCATCAGAGGCCGGGGAGCTGTTTTTT.

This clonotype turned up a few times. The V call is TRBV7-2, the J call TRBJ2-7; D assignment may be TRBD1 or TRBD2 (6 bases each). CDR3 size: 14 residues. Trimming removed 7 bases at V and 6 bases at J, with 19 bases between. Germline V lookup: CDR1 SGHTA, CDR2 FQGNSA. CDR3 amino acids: CASKTSVGGGEQYF. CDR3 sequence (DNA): TGTGCCAGCAAGACGTCCGTGGGGGGCGGCGAGCAGTACTTC.

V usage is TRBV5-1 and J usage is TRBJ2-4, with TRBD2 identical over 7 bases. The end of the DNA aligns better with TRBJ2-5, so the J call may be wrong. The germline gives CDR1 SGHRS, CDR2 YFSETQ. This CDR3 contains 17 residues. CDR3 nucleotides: TGCGCCAGCAGCTTGGTGACTAGCAGGAGGGCCAAAAAGACCCAGTACTTC. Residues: CASSLVTSRRAKKTQYF.

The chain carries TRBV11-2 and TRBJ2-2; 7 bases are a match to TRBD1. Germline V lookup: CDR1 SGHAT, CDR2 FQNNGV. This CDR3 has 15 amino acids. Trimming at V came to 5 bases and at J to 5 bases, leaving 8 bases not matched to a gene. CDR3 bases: TGTGCCAGCAGCCCGACTCAGGGGGTTACCGGGGAGCTGTTTTTT. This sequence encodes CASSPTQGVTGELFF. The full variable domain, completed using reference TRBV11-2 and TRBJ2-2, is EAGVAQSPRYKIIEKRQSVAFWCNPISGHATLYWYQQILGQGPKLLIQFQNNGVVDDSQLPKDRFSAERLKGVDSTLKIQPAKLEDSAVYLCASSPTQGVTGELFFGEGSRLTVL.

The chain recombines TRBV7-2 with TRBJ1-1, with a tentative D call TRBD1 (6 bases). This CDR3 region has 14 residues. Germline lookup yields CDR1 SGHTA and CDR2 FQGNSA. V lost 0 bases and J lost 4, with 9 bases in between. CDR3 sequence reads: CASSLAGGPTEAFF. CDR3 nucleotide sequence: TGTGCCAGCAGCTTAGCGGGGGGGCCCACTGAAGCTTTCTTT.

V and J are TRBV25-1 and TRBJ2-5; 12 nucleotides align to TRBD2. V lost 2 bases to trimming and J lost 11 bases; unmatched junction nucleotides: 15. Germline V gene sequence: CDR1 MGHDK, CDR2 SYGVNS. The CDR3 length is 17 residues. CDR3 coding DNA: TGTGCCAGCAGTGAACAGCTGACTAGCGGGAGAGACAATGAGCAGTACTTC. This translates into CASSEQLTSGRDNEQYF. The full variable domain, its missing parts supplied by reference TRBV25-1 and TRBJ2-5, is EADIYQTPRYLVIGTGKKITLECSQTMGHDKMYWYQQDPGMELHLIHYSYGVNSTEKGDLSSESTVSRIRTEHFPLTLESARPSHTSQYLCASSEQLTSGRDNEQYFGPGTRLLVL.

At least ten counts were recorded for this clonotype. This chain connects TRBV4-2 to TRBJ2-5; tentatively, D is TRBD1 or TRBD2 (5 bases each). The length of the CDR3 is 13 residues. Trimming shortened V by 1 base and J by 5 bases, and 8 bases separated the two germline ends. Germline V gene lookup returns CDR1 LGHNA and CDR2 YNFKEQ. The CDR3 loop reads CASSQAWGETQYF. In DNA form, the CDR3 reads TGTGCCAGCAGCCAAGCTTGGGGGGAGACCCAGTACTTC.

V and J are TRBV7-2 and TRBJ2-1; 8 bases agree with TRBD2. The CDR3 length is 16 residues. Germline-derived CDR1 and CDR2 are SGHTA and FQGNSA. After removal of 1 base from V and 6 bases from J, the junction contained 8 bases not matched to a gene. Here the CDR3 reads CASSLVSWREVNEQFF. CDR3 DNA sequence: TGTGCCAGCAGCTTAGTCTCCTGGCGGGAGGTCAATGAGCAGTTCTTC.

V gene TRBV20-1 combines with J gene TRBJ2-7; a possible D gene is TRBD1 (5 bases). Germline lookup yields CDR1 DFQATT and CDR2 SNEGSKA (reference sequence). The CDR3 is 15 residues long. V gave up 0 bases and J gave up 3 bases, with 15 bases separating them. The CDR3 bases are TGCAGTGCTAGAGATCCCAAACAGGCCCGCTACGAGCAGTACTTC. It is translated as CSARDPKQARYEQYF.

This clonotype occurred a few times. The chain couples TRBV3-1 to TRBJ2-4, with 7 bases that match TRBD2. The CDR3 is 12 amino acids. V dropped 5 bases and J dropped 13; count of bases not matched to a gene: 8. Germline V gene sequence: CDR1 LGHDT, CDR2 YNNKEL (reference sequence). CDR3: CASSTRSREQYF. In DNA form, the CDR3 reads TGTGCCAGCAGCACACGCTCGCGGGAGCAGTACTTC.

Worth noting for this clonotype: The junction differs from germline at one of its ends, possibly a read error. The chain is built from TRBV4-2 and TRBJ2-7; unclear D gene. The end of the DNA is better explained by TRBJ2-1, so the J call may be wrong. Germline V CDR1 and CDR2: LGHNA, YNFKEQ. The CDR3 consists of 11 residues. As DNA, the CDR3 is TGTGCCAGCAGCCAGGGGAATGGGCAGTTCTTC. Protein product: CASSQGNGQFF.

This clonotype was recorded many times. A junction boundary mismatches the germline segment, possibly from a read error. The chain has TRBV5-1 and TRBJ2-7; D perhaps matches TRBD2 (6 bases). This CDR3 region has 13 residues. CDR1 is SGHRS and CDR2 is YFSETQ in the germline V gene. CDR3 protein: CASSRRGTYEQYF. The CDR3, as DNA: TGTGCCAGCAGTCGGCGGGGTACCTACGAGCAGTACTTC.

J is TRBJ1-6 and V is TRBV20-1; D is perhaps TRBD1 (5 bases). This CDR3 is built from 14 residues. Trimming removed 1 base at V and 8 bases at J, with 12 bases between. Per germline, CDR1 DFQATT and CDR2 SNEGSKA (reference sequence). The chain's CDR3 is CSARVWQGYSPLHF. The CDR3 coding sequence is TGCAGTGCTAGAGTTTGGCAGGGTTATTCACCCCTCCACTTT.

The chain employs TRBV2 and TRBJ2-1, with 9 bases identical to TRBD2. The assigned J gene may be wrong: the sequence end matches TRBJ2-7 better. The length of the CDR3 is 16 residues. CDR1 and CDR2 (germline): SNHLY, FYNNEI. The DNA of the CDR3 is TGTGCCAGCAGTGATCTCGGGACTAGCTCCTACAATGAGCAGTACTTC. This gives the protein CASSDLGTSSYNEQYF.